The 7 T cell receptor beta chains below come from one sample, sequenced in a study of cytomegalovirus exposure and HLA in healthy donors. The PCR employed 60 Vbeta primers together with 13 Jbeta primers. Clones were sequenced by immunoSEQ multiplex PCR, and TCRdb holds only the in-frame ones, with some missing. The sample has about 53,000 clones, and its top ten clones hold roughly 12%. Sequencing was carried out using PBMCs. The receptors originated from a man between 18 and 29 years old in good health and CMV-seropositive.

The rearrangement links TRBV5-4 to TRBJ2-2; D uncertain. The CDR3 has 15 amino acids. Trimming stripped 0 bases from V and 1 base from J, with 7 bases between. Germline V gene sequence: CDR1 SGHNT, CDR2 YYREEE (reference sequence). CDR3 in amino acids: CASSLDPRNTGELFF. The CDR3 coding sequence is TGTGCCAGCAGCTTGGACCCCAGGAACACCGGGGAGCTGTTTTTT.

The chain combines TRBV7-8 with TRBJ2-7, with 8 positions matching TRBD2. The V gene's germline CDR1 is SGHVS and CDR2 FQNEAQ. The CDR3 loop spans 14 amino acids. V shed 2 bases and J 7 bases; nucleotides not matched to a gene: 7. CDR3 region: CASSLSGGEWEQYF. The CDR3 DNA reads as TGTGCCAGCAGCTTATCGGGGGGGGAATGGGAGCAGTACTTC.

The chain recombines TRBV27 with TRBJ2-7; D perhaps matches TRBD2 (8 bases). Trimming took off 6 bases at V and 9 bases at J, with 18 bases between the two ends. The CDR3 sequence is 13 residues long. Germline assignment: CDR1 MNHEY and CDR2 SMNVEV (reference sequence). CDR3: CASSPGQAGGQYF. For the CDR3, the DNA is TGTGCCAGCAGCCCTGGACAGGCGGGAGGGCAGTACTTC.

The rearrangement joins TRBV1 to TRBJ2-5; the table names TRBD2, a call not compared with the DNA. TRBV1 is deemed a pseudogene. The CDR3 loop spans 17 amino acids. The CDR3 DNA sequence: TGCACCAGCAGCCAAGATGGGAGCGGGAGCCGGGGAGAGACCCAGTACTTC. This sequence encodes CTSSQDGSGSRGETQYF.

The chain recombines TRBV9 with TRBJ1-1; 7 nucleotides line up with TRBD1. The J segment lost 8 bases and the V segment lost 2 bases, leaving 6 bases of the junction unmatched. Germline V lookup: CDR1 SGDLS, CDR2 YYNGEE. This CDR3 is 13 amino acids long. Here the CDR3 reads CASSVQGDSEAFF. CDR3 DNA: TGTGCCAGCAGCGTGCAGGGGGACTCCGAAGCTTTCTTT.

The chain carries TRBV28 and TRBJ2-5; possibly TRBD1 for D (6 bases). Germline V lookup: CDR1 MDHEN, CDR2 SYDVKM. The CDR3 has 15 residues. Trimming left V 6 bases short and J 5 bases short, with 19 bases between. Here the CDR3 reads CASSQGQGVVETQYF. CDR3 nucleotides: TGTGCCAGCAGCCAGGGGCAGGGTGTGGTGGAGACCCAGTACTTC. The entire variable domain, with the rest obtained from reference TRBV28 and TRBJ2-5, is as follows: DVKVTQSSRYLVKRTGEKVFLECVQDMDHENMFWYRQDPGLGLRLIYFSYDVKMKEKGDIPEGYSVSREKKERFSLILESASTNQTSMYLCASSQGQGVVETQYFGPGTRLLVL.

The chain is built from TRBV1 and TRBJ1-2; TRBD1 was called by the table and not checked on the DNA. TRBV1 is noted as a pseudogene. This CDR3 comprises 12 residues. The CDR3: CTSARDSYGYTF. CDR3 nucleotide sequence: TGCACCAGCGCCCGGGACAGCTATGGCTACACCTTC.